A single sample gave rise to the 27 T cell receptor beta chains below, sequenced in a study of OX40 agonist ivuxolimab in advanced cancers. Profiling relied on immunoSEQ multiplex PCR, and the TCRdb table lists in-frame clones only, not all of them. The table includes 150,000 to 180,000 clones, 94% detected once. Specimen: CD4+ or CD8+ T cells sorted from blood, collected in a trial of the OX40 agonist ivuxolimab. These receptors were taken from an adult with an advanced solid tumor such as melanoma, head and neck, liver or kidney cancer.

The CDR3 spells CASSFDKNTGELFF. DNA for the CDR3: TGTGCCAGCAGTTTCGACAAGAACACCGGGGAGCTGTTTTTT. V is TRBV2 and J is TRBJ2-2, with D unclear. The CDR3 spans 14 residues. CDR1 SNHLY and CDR2 FYNNEI come from the germline V gene. Trimming left V 5 bases short and J 1 base short, with 8 bases between.

This chain uses TRBV11-2 with TRBJ2-2, with unresolved D. Germline CDR1 and CDR2: SGHAT and FQNNGV. The V and J ends lost 6 bases and 5 bases respectively, with 19 bases between them. The CDR3 length is 16 residues. CDR3 loop: CASSQEPGAGTGELFF. The CDR3 DNA reads TGTGCCAGCAGTCAAGAACCGGGCGCTGGAACCGGGGAGCTGTTTTTT. Full variable domain (remainder filled in from reference TRBV11-2 and TRBJ2-2): EAGVAQSPRYKIIEKRQSVAFWCNPISGHATLYWYQQILGQGPKLLIQFQNNGVVDDSQLPKDRFSAERLKGVDSTLKIQPAKLEDSAVYLCASSQEPGAGTGELFFGEGSRLTVL.

The rearrangement uses TRBV7-2 and TRBJ2-2, with D unclear. Germline CDR1 SGHTA, CDR2 FQGNSA. This CDR3 has 16 amino acids. Trimming took 2 bases from V and 4 from J, leaving 14 bases between them. As DNA, the CDR3 is TGTGCCAGCAGCTTATGGCATCAATCCATCACCGGGGAGCTGTTTTTT. This translates into CASSLWHQSITGELFF.

The chain carries TRBV9 and TRBJ1-2; D unresolved. V lost 4 bases and J lost 2, with 15 bases in between. The CDR3 totals 15 residues. Germline-derived CDR1 and CDR2 are SGDLS and YYNGEE. DNA of the CDR3: TGTGCCAGCAGCCCCCGGCAGGCGCCGAACTATGGCTACACCTTC. Protein: CASSPRQAPNYGYTF.

The CDR3 DNA follows: TGTGCCAGCAGCCGTCAAAGCTCCTACAATGAGCAGTTCTTC. Amino acid sequence: CASSRQSSYNEQFF. The chain joins TRBV7-2 to TRBJ2-1; D gene uncertain. The length of the CDR3 is 14 residues. Germline CDR1 and CDR2: SGHTA and FQGNSA. Trimming shortened V by 5 bases and J by 0 bases, and 8 bases separated the two germline ends.

V and J are TRBV6-1 and TRBJ1-2; 7 positions match TRBD1. V lost 6 bases to trimming and J lost 9 bases; unmatched junction nucleotides: 4. Per germline, CDR1 MNHNS and CDR2 SASEGT. CDR3 size: 11 residues. The CDR3 spells CASRTDRRYTF. Here the CDR3 DNA reads TGTGCCAGCAGGACGGACAGGCGCTACACCTTC.

The chain has TRBV18 and TRBJ1-3; TRBD1 might be the D (5 bases). Trimming left V 0 bases short and J 2 bases short, with 14 bases between. Germline assignment: CDR1 KGHSH and CDR2 LQKENI. The CDR3 loop spans 17 amino acids. CDR3 nucleotides: TGTGCCAGCTCACCACCGTTCATTTCGGGGGCTGGAAACACCATATATTTT. As protein: CASSPPFISGAGNTIYF.

V is TRBV19 and J is TRBJ1-1; D possibly corresponds to TRBD1 (6 bases). Per the germline V gene, CDR1 is LNHDA and CDR2 is SQIVND (reference sequence). V lost 7 bases and J lost 1, with 16 bases in between. The CDR3 covers 15 residues. DNA for the CDR3: TGTGCCAGTACTCATGTTGGGGGGCCGAACACTGAAGCTTTCTTT. It is translated as CASTHVGGPNTEAFF.

The chain joins TRBV18 to TRBJ2-3; D may correspond to TRBD1 or TRBD2 (5 bases each). Germline CDR1 and CDR2: KGHSH and LQKENI. Deletions cut 3 bases from V and 3 bases from J, with 16 bases between. CDR3 length equals 16 residues. The CDR3 loop is CASSPRGAEGTDTQYF. The CDR3 bases are TGTGCCAGCTCACCTAGGGGCGCCGAGGGGACAGATACGCAGTATTTT. Combining the CDR3 with reference TRBV18 and TRBJ2-3 gives the whole variable domain NAGVMQNPRHLVRRRGQEARLRCSPMKGHSHVYWYRQLPEEGLKFMVYLQKENIIDESGMPKERFSAEFPKEGPSILRIQQVVRGDSAAYFCASSPRGAEGTDTQYFGPGTRLTVL.

CDR3 DNA sequence: TGTGCCACCAGCAGAGCCCCAAATGAAAAACTGTTTTTT. Translation gives CATSRAPNEKLFF. This chain connects TRBV15 to TRBJ1-4; D ambiguous. The CDR3 is 13 residues long. The germline gives CDR1 LNHNV, CDR2 YYDKDF (reference sequence). V lost 1 base to trimming and J lost 5 bases, with 5 bases between them.

This clone was counted a single time. The rearrangement uses TRBV9 and TRBJ2-7, with a tentative D call TRBD2 (6 bases). The V gene's germline CDR1 is SGDLS and CDR2 YYNGEE. Trimming removed 0 bases from V and 0 bases from J, with 16 bases in between. This CDR3 is built from 17 residues. The CDR3 DNA follows: TGTGCCAGCAGCGTAGACGCGAATAGCGGAAGCTCCTACGAGCAGTACTTC. Protein: CASSVDANSGSSYEQYF.

This chain connects TRBV7-2 to TRBJ2-7; D might be TRBD2 (5 bases). Germline V gives CDR1 SGHTA, CDR2 FQGNSA. Trimming pared 5 bases from V and 4 bases from J, leaving 9 bases between. The CDR3 contains 12 residues. The CDR3 DNA reads TGTGCCAGCAGCGGGAGAACTTACGAGCAGTACTTC. Its protein product is CASSGRTYEQYF.

The V gene is TRBV11-3, the J gene TRBJ2-3, with TRBD2 identical over 7 bases. The germline CDR1 and CDR2 sequences are SGHNT and YENEEA. CDR3 length equals 16 residues. J lost 5 bases, V lost 2 bases, and 10 bases had no gene match. CDR3 region: CASSLNGGDNIDTQYF. CDR3 coding DNA: TGTGCCAGCAGCTTAAATGGGGGGGATAACATAGATACGCAGTATTTT. Combining the CDR3 with reference TRBV11-3 and TRBJ2-3 gives the whole variable domain EAGVVQSPRYKIIEKKQPVAFWCNPISGHNTLYWYLQNLGQGPELLIRYENEEAVDDSQLPKDRFSAERLKGVDSTLKIQPAELGDSAVYLCASSLNGGDNIDTQYFGPGTRLTVL.

This chain uses TRBV4-2 with TRBJ2-1; D may be TRBD2 (6 bases). V lost 2 bases, J lost 8 bases, and 19 bases lay in between. The length of the CDR3 is 16 residues. The germline CDR1 and CDR2 sequences are LGHNA and YNFKEQ. This CDR3 is CASSQRYSGSIDEQFF. CDR3 coding DNA: TGTGCCAGCAGCCAACGGTACAGCGGGTCTATCGATGAGCAGTTCTTC.

J is TRBJ1-1 and V is TRBV6-5; a weak D match, TRBD1 (6 bases). The CDR3 is 14 residues long. Germline loops: CDR1 MNHEY, CDR2 SVGAGI. The ends were cut back, 2 bases at V and 1 base at J, with 8 bases in the middle. CDR3 bases: TGTGCCAGCAGTTACGGGGGGCCGAACACTGAAGCTTTCTTT. Its translation: CASSYGGPNTEAFF.

The genes are TRBV19 and TRBJ2-7; 7 positions agree with TRBD1. The germline V gene has CDR1 LNHDA and CDR2 SQIVND (reference sequence). The V and J ends lost 6 bases and 0 bases, in that order; junction bases with no gene match: 5. The CDR3 runs 14 residues. CDR3 loop: CASRGTVSSYEQYF. DNA for the CDR3: TGTGCCAGTAGGGGGACAGTCAGCTCCTACGAGCAGTACTTC.

The rearrangement uses TRBV5-6 and TRBJ1-5; D gene ambiguous. CDR1 is SGHDT and CDR2 is YYEEEE in the germline V gene. Trimming left V 2 bases short and J 6 bases short, with 9 bases between. The CDR3 has 13 residues. The DNA for the CDR3 is TGTGCCAGCAGCTTTCTGGGAGCTCAGCCCCAGCATTTT. It encodes CASSFLGAQPQHF.

The chain combines TRBV2 with TRBJ1-5, with unresolved D. Trimming removed 3 bases at V and 6 bases at J, with 3 bases between. Germline V gives CDR1 SNHLY, CDR2 FYNNEI. The length of the CDR3 is 11 residues. The CDR3 coding sequence is TGTGCCAGCAGTGATCCTCAGCCCCAGCATTTT. Its translation is CASSDPQPQHF.

This chain uses TRBV5-6 with TRBJ2-5; D might be TRBD2 (7 bases). Trimming shortened V by 0 bases and J by 5 bases, and 14 bases separated the two germline ends. Looked up from germline, CDR1 is SGHDT and CDR2 is YYEEEE. The CDR3 is 15 residues long. The CDR3: CASSLEGGAWETQYF. The CDR3, as DNA: TGTGCCAGCAGCTTGGAAGGGGGGGCATGGGAGACCCAGTACTTC.

The chain links TRBV14 to TRBJ1-6; no firm D call. This CDR3 is built from 15 residues. Germline values: CDR1 SGHDN, CDR2 FVKESK. Trimming stripped 4 bases from V and 1 base from J, with 8 bases between. CDR3 DNA: TGTGCCAGCAGCCCTCCTGGGTCCTATAATTCACCCCTCCACTTT. Residues: CASSPPGSYNSPLHF.

V gene TRBV2 combines with J gene TRBJ2-2; TRBD1 aligns across 8 bases. This CDR3 has 15 residues. Germline V gene lookup returns CDR1 SNHLY and CDR2 FYNNEI. Trimming took 4 bases from V and 6 from J; bases not matched to a gene: 7. In DNA form, the CDR3 reads TGTGCCAGCAGTGTGAGGACAGGGAGTCCCGGGGAGCTGTTTTTT. Translating gives CASSVRTGSPGELFF.

This chain uses TRBV6-1 with TRBJ2-1, with a tentative D call TRBD2 (5 bases). Germline-derived CDR1 and CDR2 are MNHNS and SASEGT. Trimming removed 4 bases from V and 7 bases from J, with 11 bases in between. The CDR3 sequence is 13 residues long. CDR3 sequence reads: CASSGEGWNEQFF. The CDR3 DNA is TGTGCCAGCAGTGGAGAGGGATGGAATGAGCAGTTCTTC.

This clone has only one observation. The chain combines TRBV15 with TRBJ2-3, with 9 bases fitting TRBD1. The CDR3 contains 14 residues. Trimming cost V 8 bases and J 1 base; bases outside gene matches: 4. CDR1 and CDR2 (germline): LNHNV, YYDKDF (reference sequence). The CDR3 DNA reads TGTGCCACCCGCCGGGACAGGGGCACAGATACGCAGTATTTT. Protein sequence: CATRRDRGTDTQYF. Looking up the rest from reference TRBV15 and TRBJ2-3 gives the full variable domain: DAMVIQNPRYQVTQFGKPVTLSCSQTLNHNVMYWYQQKSSQAPKLLFHYYDKDFNNEADTPDNFQSRRPNTSFCFLDIRSPGLGDTAMYLCATRRDRGTDTQYFGPGTRLTVL.

V gene TRBV5-4 combines with J gene TRBJ2-1; TRBD2 matches at 7 bases. CDR1 and CDR2 from the germline V gene are SGHNT and YYREEE (reference sequence). Germline trimming cut 4 bases from V and 8 bases from J; bases unmatched to any gene: 12. The CDR3 runs 15 residues. CDR3 DNA: TGTGCCAGCAGCCCAGGACTAGAAGCCCTTGATGAGCAGTTCTTC. Its protein product is CASSPGLEALDEQFF.

V usage is TRBV12-5 and J usage is TRBJ1-1; D uncertain. V lost 0 bases, J lost 1 base, and 21 bases lay in between. This CDR3 contains 19 residues. CDR1 LGHNT and CDR2 FRNRAP come from the germline V gene. CDR3 nucleotide sequence: TGTGCTAGTGGTTTGGTATTCTTGGCCCAACTGAGGAAGAACACTGAAGCTTTCTTT. Protein sequence: CASGLVFLAQLRKNTEAFF.

V gene TRBV7-3 combines with J gene TRBJ2-1; TRBD1 or TRBD2 may be the D gene (5 bases each). Germline V lookup: CDR1 SGHTA, CDR2 FQGTGA. The CDR3 is 14 amino acids. The V end lost 2 bases, the J end lost 10 bases, and 15 bases lay between the germline ends. The DNA for the CDR3 is TGTGCCAGCAGCTTAGTAGGTTCCGGGACGGAGCAGTTCTTC. The encoded protein is CASSLVGSGTEQFF.

The chain uses TRBV18 and TRBJ1-3, with a possible D match to TRBD1 (6 bases). CDR3 length equals 15 residues. Trimming stripped 6 bases from V and 0 bases from J, with 12 bases between. Germline V gene lookup returns CDR1 KGHSH and CDR2 LQKENI. DNA of the CDR3: TGTGCCAGCTCGTGGGACACAAGCTCTGGAAACACCATATATTTT. Its translation is CASSWDTSSGNTIYF. The full variable domain, its missing parts supplied by reference TRBV18 and TRBJ1-3, is NAGVMQNPRHLVRRRGQEARLRCSPMKGHSHVYWYRQLPEEGLKFMVYLQKENIIDESGMPKERFSAEFPKEGPSILRIQQVVRGDSAAYFCASSWDTSSGNTIYFGEGSWLTVV.